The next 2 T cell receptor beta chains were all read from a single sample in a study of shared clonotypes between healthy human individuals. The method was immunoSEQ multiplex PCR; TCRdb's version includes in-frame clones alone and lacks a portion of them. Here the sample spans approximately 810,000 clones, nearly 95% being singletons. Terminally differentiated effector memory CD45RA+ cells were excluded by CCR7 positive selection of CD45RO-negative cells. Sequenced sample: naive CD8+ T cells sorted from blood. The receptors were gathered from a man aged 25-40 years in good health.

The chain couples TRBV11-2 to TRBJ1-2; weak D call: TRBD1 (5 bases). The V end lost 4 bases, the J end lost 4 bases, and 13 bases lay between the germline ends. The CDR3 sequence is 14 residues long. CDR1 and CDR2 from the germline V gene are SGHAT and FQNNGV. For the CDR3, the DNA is TGTGCCAGCAGCTCGCAGGGCAGGCCCTATGGCTACACCTTC. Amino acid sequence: CASSSQGRPYGYTF.

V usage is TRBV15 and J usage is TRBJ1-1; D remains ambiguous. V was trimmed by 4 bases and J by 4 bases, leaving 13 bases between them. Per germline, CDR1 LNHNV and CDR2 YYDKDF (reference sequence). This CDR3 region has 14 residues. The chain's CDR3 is CATSTSRGGTEAFF. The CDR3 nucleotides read TGTGCCACCAGCACGTCCCGGGGTGGCACTGAAGCTTTCTTT.